What follows are 27 T cell receptor beta chains derived from one specimen sequenced in a study of blood T cell repertoires in COVID-19. Here immunoSEQ multiplex PCR was the method, and the copy in TCRdb shows in-frame clones only, minus some. The table includes some 460,000 clones, nearly 90% detected once. What was sequenced was PBMCs or T cells enriched from blood (not recorded which). These receptors were taken from a woman aged 18 to 35 with acute COVID-19.

The chain links TRBV5-4 to TRBJ1-6; D unclear. The CDR3 sequence is 18 residues long. Germline CDR1 and CDR2: SGHNT and YYREEE (reference sequence). V was cut by 0 bases and J by 4 bases, with 17 bases left in between. CDR3 loop: CASSLGVVGAGYNSPLHF. The CDR3, as DNA: TGTGCCAGCAGCTTGGGGGTAGTGGGCGCCGGATATAATTCACCCCTCCACTTT. Full variable domain (outside the CDR3, taken from reference TRBV5-4 and TRBJ1-6): ETGVTQSPTHLIKTRGQQVTLRCSSQSGHNTVSWYQQALGQGPQFIFQYYREEENGRGNFPPRFSGLQFPNYSSELNVNALELDDSALYLCASSLGVVGAGYNSPLHFGNGTRLTVT.

J is TRBJ1-6 and V is TRBV20-1; D unresolved. Germline V gene lookup returns CDR1 DFQATT and CDR2 SNEGSKA (reference sequence). This CDR3 is 14 amino acids long. V was shortened by 3 bases and J by 6 bases, with 12 bases between the two germline ends. CDR3 coding DNA: TGCAGTGCTAGTTTCCAGCGCGTTAATTCACCCCTCCACTTT. Protein: CSASFQRVNSPLHF.

CDR3 sequence (DNA): TGTGCCAGCAGCTTGGGACCCAAACGAAGCGGTTCTAAACCCTACGAGCAGTACTTC. It is translated as CASSLGPKRSGSKPYEQYF. The gene calls are TRBV5-8 and TRBJ2-7; perhaps TRBD2 as D (5 bases). CDR1 and CDR2 from the germline V gene are SGHTS and YDEGEE. This CDR3 is built from 19 residues. The ends were cut back, 0 bases at V and 2 bases at J, with 24 bases in the middle.

The chain links TRBV7-6 to TRBJ1-4; 7 positions match TRBD1. V lost 5 bases to trimming and J lost 7 bases; unmatched junction nucleotides: 10. Germline values: CDR1 SGHVS, CDR2 FNYEAQ. The CDR3 extends over 15 amino acids. Here the CDR3 reads CASSMRQGLSEKLFF. Written as DNA, the CDR3 is TGTGCCAGCAGCATGAGACAGGGTTTGTCTGAAAAACTGTTTTTT.

The genes are TRBV7-9 and TRBJ2-5; D may be TRBD2 (5 bases). V lost 5 bases and J 1 base, leaving 14 bases between the germline ends. This CDR3 spans 15 amino acids. Germline lookup yields CDR1 SEHNR and CDR2 FQNEAQ (reference sequence). CDR3 bases: TGTGCCAGCAGCCCAAGCTGGGAGTTCCAAGAGACCCAGTACTTC. This translates into CASSPSWEFQETQYF.

This clone was picked up one time. The chain carries TRBV6-5 and TRBJ1-1, with 11 bases lining up with TRBD1. Germline V gene sequence: CDR1 MNHEY, CDR2 SVGAGI. This CDR3 is built from 14 residues. Trimming at V came to 6 bases and at J to 5 bases, leaving 5 bases not matched to a gene. The CDR3 bases are TGTGCCAGCAGAGGGACAGGGGGATCGACTGAAGCTTTCTTT. Amino acids: CASRGTGGSTEAFF.

The chain combines TRBV28 with TRBJ1-2; D uncertain. The V gene lost 5 bases and the J gene lost 4 bases, with 11 bases spanning the gap. The CDR3 has 13 residues. CDR1 and CDR2 from the germline V gene are MDHEN and SYDVKM. The CDR3 nucleotides read TGTGCCAGCAGTGAACAATTTGTCTATGGCTACACCTTC. Encoded protein: CASSEQFVYGYTF.

This chain links TRBV5-1 with TRBJ1-2; 7 bases fit TRBD1. J gave up 5 bases and V 5 bases, and 6 bases lay outside the gene matches. This CDR3 comprises 13 residues. Germline assignment: CDR1 SGHRS and CDR2 YFSETQ. CDR3 sequence reads: CASRYDREYGYTF. The CDR3 DNA is TGCGCCAGCAGATACGACAGGGAGTATGGCTACACCTTC.

The rearrangement links TRBV27 to TRBJ1-5; D possibly corresponds to TRBD1 (6 bases). V gave up 5 bases and J gave up 2 bases, with 10 bases separating them. CDR3 length: 14 residues. Germline V CDR1 and CDR2: MNHEY, SMNVEV (reference sequence). CDR3 residues: CASSPSGGNQPQHF. CDR3 sequence (DNA): TGTGCCAGCAGTCCTTCAGGGGGCAATCAGCCCCAGCATTTT.

The gene calls are TRBV5-5 and TRBJ2-3, with D possibly matching TRBD2 (6 bases). Trimming stripped 0 bases from V and 5 bases from J, with 10 bases between. Germline CDR1 is SGHKS and CDR2 is YYEKEE (reference sequence). This CDR3 is 14 amino acids long. The CDR3 loop is CASSLAGARDTQYF. CDR3 coding DNA: TGTGCCAGCAGCTTGGCGGGAGCTAGAGATACGCAGTATTTT.

The rearrangement joins TRBV7-3 to TRBJ2-6, with TRBD1 identical over 7 bases. This CDR3 spans 16 amino acids. Germline CDR1 reads SGHTA; CDR2 reads FQGTGA. The trim removed 8 bases at V and 0 bases at J, leaving 7 bases unmatched. CDR3: CASRDSGRSGANVLTF. The CDR3 nucleotides read TGTGCCAGCCGGGACAGTGGTCGCTCTGGGGCCAACGTCCTGACTTTC.

CDR3 loop: CASVTGNNQPQHF. For the CDR3, the DNA is TGTGCCAGTGTAACAGGAAATAATCAGCCCCAGCATTTT. This chain joins TRBV19 and TRBJ1-5; D is perhaps TRBD1 (5 bases). Trimming stripped 8 bases from V and 4 bases from J, with 12 bases between. Germline V gene data show CDR1 as LNHDA and CDR2 as SQIVND (reference sequence). This CDR3 spans 13 amino acids.

The V call is TRBV27, the J call TRBJ1-2; D may be TRBD1 (6 bases). This CDR3 contains 14 residues. Looked up from germline, CDR1 is MNHEY and CDR2 is SMNVEV (reference sequence). V lost 6 bases and J lost 5, with 16 bases in between. The CDR3 loop reads CASRRTATTYGYTF. CDR3 nucleotide sequence: TGTGCCAGCAGAAGGACAGCGACCACTTATGGCTACACCTTC.

CDR3 nucleotides: TGTGCCAGCAGTCAGGACTTTTGGACCTACGAGCAGTACTTC. Translating gives CASSQDFWTYEQYF. The rearrangement joins TRBV6-2 or TRBV6-3 to TRBJ2-7, with a possible D match to TRBD2 (5 bases). This CDR3 spans 14 amino acids. Germline assignment: CDR1 MNHEY and CDR2 SVGEGT. V was clipped by 5 bases and J by 2 bases, with 13 bases between them.

The chain joins TRBV4-3 to TRBJ1-2; D gene ambiguous. Germline V gene sequence: CDR1 LGHNA, CDR2 YSLEER. The CDR3 is made up of 14 amino acids. Trimming stripped 5 bases from V and 4 bases from J, with 14 bases between. CDR3 loop: CASSSPGRGYGYTF. CDR3 DNA: TGCGCCAGCAGCTCCCCCGGACGGGGCTATGGCTACACCTTC.

This chain connects TRBV18 to TRBJ1-4; D perhaps matches TRBD1 (6 bases). Germline V gene lookup returns CDR1 KGHSH and CDR2 LQKENI. Trimming removed 8 bases at V and 5 bases at J, with 12 bases between. This CDR3 is built from 13 residues. The CDR3 is CASRTGNNEKLFF. In DNA, the CDR3 is TGTGCCAGCCGAACAGGGAACAATGAAAAACTGTTTTTT.

This clone is a singleton in its sample. The rearrangement links TRBV3-1 (or the pseudogene TRBV3-2) to TRBJ2-7, with a tentative D call TRBD1 (5 bases). The CDR3 sequence is 16 residues long. In germline, CDR1 is LGHDT, CDR2 YNNKEL (reference sequence). V gave up 0 bases and J gave up 0 bases, with 12 bases separating them. DNA of the CDR3: TGTGCCAGCAGCCAAGATCAGGGTTTGGGCTCCTACGAGCAGTACTTC. Amino acid sequence: CASSQDQGLGSYEQYF.

This chain connects TRBV5-4 to TRBJ2-2; no clear D gene. V lost 4 bases and J 5 bases, leaving 3 bases between the germline ends. This CDR3 region has 11 residues. Germline CDR1 and CDR2: SGHNT and YYREEE (reference sequence). The CDR3 sequence: CASSITGELFF. As DNA, the CDR3 is TGTGCCAGCAGCATAACCGGGGAGCTGTTTTTT.

The chain carries TRBV15 and TRBJ2-3, with D perhaps TRBD2 (5 bases). Germline V lookup: CDR1 LNHNV, CDR2 YYDKDF (reference sequence). The CDR3 sequence is 16 residues long. Trimming pared 0 bases from V and 4 bases from J, leaving 14 bases between. The CDR3 spells CATSRDRGRFADTQYF. In nucleotides, the CDR3 is TGTGCCACCAGCAGAGATCGGGGTAGATTTGCAGATACGCAGTATTTT.

This clone was picked up one time. The V gene is TRBV9, the J gene TRBJ2-5; the D gene is possibly TRBD1 (6 bases). The V gene's germline CDR1 is SGDLS and CDR2 YYNGEE. V lost 0 bases and J lost 1, with 7 bases in between. The length of the CDR3 is 14 residues. The CDR3 DNA reads as TGTGCCAGCAGCGTAGAGGACAGCCAAGAGACCCAGTACTTC. It codes for CASSVEDSQETQYF.

This rearrangement joins TRBV7-9 to TRBJ2-2, with D possibly TRBD2 on 6 matching bases. The CDR3 is 15 amino acids. Trimming took 5 bases from V and 1 from J, leaving 11 bases between them. The germline V gene encodes CDR1 SEHNR and CDR2 FQNEAQ (reference sequence). Here the CDR3 reads CASSLIGGNTGELFF. The DNA of the CDR3 is TGTGCCAGCAGCCTGATCGGGGGGAACACCGGGGAGCTGTTTTTT.

The chain links TRBV19 to TRBJ1-2, with TRBD1 identical over 11 bases. V was pared by 7 bases and J by 8 bases, with 15 bases of the junction left unmatched. Germline V CDR1 and CDR2: LNHDA, SQIVND (reference sequence). CDR3 length equals 16 residues. The CDR3 bases are TGTGCCAGTATTCGGACAGGACAGGGGGCGCAGGACGGCTACACCTTC. Its protein product is CASIRTGQGAQDGYTF. Full variable domain (remainder filled in from reference TRBV19 and TRBJ1-2): DGGITQSPKYLFRKEGQNVTLSCEQNLNHDAMYWYRQDPGQGLRLIYYSQIVNDFQKGDIAEGYSVSREKKESFPLTVTSAQKNPTAFYLCASIRTGQGAQDGYTFGSGTRLTVV.

V is TRBV5-4 and J is TRBJ2-1; weak D call: TRBD2 (6 bases). Germline values: CDR1 SGHNT, CDR2 YYREEE (reference sequence). Between the trimmed V and J ends, which lost 3 bases and 0 bases, there was a span of 7 bases. The CDR3 runs 14 residues. This CDR3 is CASSSGGSYNEQFF. The DNA of the CDR3 is TGTGCCAGCAGCTCCGGGGGCTCCTACAATGAGCAGTTCTTC.

The chain links TRBV7-9 to TRBJ2-1; D remains unclear. The CDR3 extends over 12 amino acids. The germline gives CDR1 SEHNR, CDR2 FQNEAQ (reference sequence). Trimming took off 2 bases at V and 7 bases at J, with 6 bases between the two ends. The chain's CDR3 is CASSLPVNEQFF. The CDR3 bases are TGTGCCAGCAGCTTACCCGTGAATGAGCAGTTCTTC.

This clone appeared once. This chain uses TRBV27 with TRBJ2-7; 14 nucleotides match TRBD2. Germline assignment: CDR1 MNHEY and CDR2 SMNVEV (reference sequence). After removal of 5 bases from V and 1 base from J, the junction contained 16 bases not matched to a gene. This CDR3 spans 20 amino acids. The CDR3 protein is CASSPPLGLAGGLYSYEQYF. The DNA for the CDR3 is TGTGCCAGCAGTCCACCCTTAGGACTAGCGGGAGGTTTATATTCCTACGAGCAGTACTTC.

The V call is TRBV5-5, the J call TRBJ2-1; the match to TRBD2 covers 10 bases. Germline CDR1 is SGHKS and CDR2 is YYEKEE (reference sequence). V was clipped by 0 bases and J by 5 bases; unmatched bases: 5. The CDR3 contains 16 residues. This CDR3 reads CASSLGLAGAHNEQFF. CDR3 in DNA: TGTGCCAGCAGCTTGGGGCTAGCGGGGGCCCACAATGAGCAGTTCTTC.

The J gene is TRBJ2-2, the V gene TRBV4-3, with a weak D call TRBD2 (5 bases). This CDR3 is 14 amino acids long. Germline CDR1 is LGHNA and CDR2 is YSLEER. V lost 2 bases, J lost 7 bases, and 11 bases lay in between. The CDR3 DNA sequence: TGCGCCAGCAGCCAATCCGGGGAAATCGGGGAGCTGTTTTTT. This translates into CASSQSGEIGELFF.